This T cell receptor beta chain derives from a study of blood T cells in healthy people across ages. Regarding the study as a whole: With unsorted PBMCs, a conclusive comparison of naive versus antigen-experienced cells was not possible.

Using a J-beta primer mix together with a sample-barcoded 5' primer, a second PCR was run for roughly 7 to 12 cycles. Every molecule of cDNA carried a tag from a template-switch adaptor with 12 random nucleotides. Per sample, CDR3-containing paired-end reads numbered at least 3 million. One entry per CDR3 protein results from TCRdb running MiXCR on the 5' RACE reads. The table shows hundreds of thousands of distinct CDR3 sequences, with 49% occurring only once. A note on this clonotype: Its antigen remains unidentified.

This receptor was identified in a woman aged 55 to 70 in good health. The sequencing input was blood.

CDR3 residues: CASSARTRDTQYF. In DNA form, the CDR3 reads TGTGCCAGCAGCGCTAGAACCAGAGATACGCAGTATTTT. J is TRBJ2-3 and V is TRBV9; D uncertain. The CDR3 totals 13 residues. The ends were cut back, 3 bases at V and 5 bases at J, with 10 bases in the middle. CDR1 SGDLS and CDR2 YYNGEE come from the germline V gene.